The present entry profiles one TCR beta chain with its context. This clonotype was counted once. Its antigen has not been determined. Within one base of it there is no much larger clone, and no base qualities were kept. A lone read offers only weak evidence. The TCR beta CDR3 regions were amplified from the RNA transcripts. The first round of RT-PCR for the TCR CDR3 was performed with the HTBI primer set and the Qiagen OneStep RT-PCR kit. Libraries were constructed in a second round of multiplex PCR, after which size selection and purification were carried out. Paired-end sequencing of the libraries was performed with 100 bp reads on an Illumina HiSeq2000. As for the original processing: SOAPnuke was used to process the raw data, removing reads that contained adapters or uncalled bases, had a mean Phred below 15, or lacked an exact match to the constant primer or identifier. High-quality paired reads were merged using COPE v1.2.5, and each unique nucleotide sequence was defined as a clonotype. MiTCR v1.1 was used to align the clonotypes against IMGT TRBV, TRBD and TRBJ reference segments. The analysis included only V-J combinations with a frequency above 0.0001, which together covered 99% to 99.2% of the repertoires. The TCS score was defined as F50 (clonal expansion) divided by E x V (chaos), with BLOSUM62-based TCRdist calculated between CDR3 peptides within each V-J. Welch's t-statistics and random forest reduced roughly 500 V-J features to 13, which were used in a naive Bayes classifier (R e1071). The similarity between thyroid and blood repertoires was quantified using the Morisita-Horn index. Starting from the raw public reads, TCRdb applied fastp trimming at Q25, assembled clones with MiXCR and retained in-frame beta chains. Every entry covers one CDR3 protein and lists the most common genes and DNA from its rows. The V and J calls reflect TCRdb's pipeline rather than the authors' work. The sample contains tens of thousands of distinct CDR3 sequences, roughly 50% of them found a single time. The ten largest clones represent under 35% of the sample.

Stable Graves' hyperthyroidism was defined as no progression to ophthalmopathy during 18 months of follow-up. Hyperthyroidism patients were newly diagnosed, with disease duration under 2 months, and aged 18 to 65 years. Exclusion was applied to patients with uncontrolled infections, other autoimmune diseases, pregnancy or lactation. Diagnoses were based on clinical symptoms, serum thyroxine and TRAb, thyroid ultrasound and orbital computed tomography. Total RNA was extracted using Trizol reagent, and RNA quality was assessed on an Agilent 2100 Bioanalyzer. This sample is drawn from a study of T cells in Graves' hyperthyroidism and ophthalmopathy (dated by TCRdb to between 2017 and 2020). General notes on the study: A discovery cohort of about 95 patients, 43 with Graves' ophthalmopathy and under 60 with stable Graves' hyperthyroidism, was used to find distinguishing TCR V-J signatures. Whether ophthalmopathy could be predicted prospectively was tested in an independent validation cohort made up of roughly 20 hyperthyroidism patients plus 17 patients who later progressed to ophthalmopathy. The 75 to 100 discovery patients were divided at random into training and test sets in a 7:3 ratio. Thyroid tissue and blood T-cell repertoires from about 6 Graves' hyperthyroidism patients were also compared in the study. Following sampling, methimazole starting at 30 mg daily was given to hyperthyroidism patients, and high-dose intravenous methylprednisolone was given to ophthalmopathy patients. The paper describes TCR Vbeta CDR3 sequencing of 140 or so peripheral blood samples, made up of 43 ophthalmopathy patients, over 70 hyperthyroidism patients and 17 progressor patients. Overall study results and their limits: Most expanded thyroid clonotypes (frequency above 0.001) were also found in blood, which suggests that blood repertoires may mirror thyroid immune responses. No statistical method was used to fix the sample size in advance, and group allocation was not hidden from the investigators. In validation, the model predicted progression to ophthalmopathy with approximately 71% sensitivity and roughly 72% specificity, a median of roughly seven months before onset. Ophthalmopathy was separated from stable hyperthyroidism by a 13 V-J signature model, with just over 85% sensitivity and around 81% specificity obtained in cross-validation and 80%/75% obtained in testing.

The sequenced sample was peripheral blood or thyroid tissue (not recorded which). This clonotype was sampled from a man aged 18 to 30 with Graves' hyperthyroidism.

The DNA is as follows: TGTGCCAGCAGTCCGTCTGGGGCCCGGGGCGAGCAGTACTTC. Its protein is CASSPSGARGEQYF. The chain is made from TRBV12-3 or TRBV12-4 and TRBJ2-7; the D gene assignment is perhaps TRBD1 or TRBD2, with each matching 5 bases. The junction carries 17 bases between V and J, which are trimmed by 5 bases and 6 bases respectively. Spanning cysteine to phenylalanine, the CDR3 consists of 14 amino acids. Just the 42-base CDR3 DNA is kept, in frame starting at base 1.